This T cell receptor beta chain derives from a study of regulatory T cells in long-lasting Graves disease. Details on this clonotype: Its antigen is as yet unknown.

The CDR3 has 15 amino acids. V lost 3 bases, J lost 6 bases, and 8 bases stayed unmatched. Germline V gene data show CDR1 as KGHDR and CDR2 as SFDVKD. Findings and limits, study-wide: Patients with persistent disease showed a bias toward TRBV28, TRBJ1-2 and TRBJ2-5. Relative to newly diagnosed Graves' patients, persistent ones had lower TCR diversity. Clonotypes that were public and shared totalled about 2,500 in persistent patients versus 966 in new patients.

The time point is: persistent/refractory GD, antithyroid drugs over 5 years with positive TRAb. PBMCs were the source of the RNA used for TCR sequencing. American Thyroid Association guidelines defined Graves' disease diagnosis. Construction of the TCR beta libraries employed iRepertoire HTBI primers in conjunction with Arm-PCR of CDR3 regions. TCRdb recomputed calls from the multiplex PCR reads with MiXCR, one row per CDR3 protein. The profile shows about 660,000 distinct CDR3 sequences, about 30% of them singletons. The chain employs TRBV24-1 and TRBJ1-1; 8 bases map to TRBD1. The receptor comes from a female donor with Graves disease. Sequences were derived from peripheral blood mononuclear cells (PBMCs), sampled when the disease was refractory, from a patient treated with antithyroid drugs. The CDR3 DNA follows: TGTGCCACCAGTGATACGGACAGGGTTGGAGCTGAAGCTTTCTTT. It translates to CATSDTDRVGAEAFF.